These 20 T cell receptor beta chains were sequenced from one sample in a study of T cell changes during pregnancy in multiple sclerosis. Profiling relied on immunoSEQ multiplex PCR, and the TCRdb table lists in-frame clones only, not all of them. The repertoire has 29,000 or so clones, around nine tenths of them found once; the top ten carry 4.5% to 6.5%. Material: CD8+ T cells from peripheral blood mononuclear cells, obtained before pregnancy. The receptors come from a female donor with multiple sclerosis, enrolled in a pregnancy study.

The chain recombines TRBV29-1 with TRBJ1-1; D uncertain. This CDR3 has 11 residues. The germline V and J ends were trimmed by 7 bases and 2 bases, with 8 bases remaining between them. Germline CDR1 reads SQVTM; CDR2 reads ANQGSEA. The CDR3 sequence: CSGGINTEAFF. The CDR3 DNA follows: TGCAGCGGAGGGATTAACACTGAAGCTTTCTTT.

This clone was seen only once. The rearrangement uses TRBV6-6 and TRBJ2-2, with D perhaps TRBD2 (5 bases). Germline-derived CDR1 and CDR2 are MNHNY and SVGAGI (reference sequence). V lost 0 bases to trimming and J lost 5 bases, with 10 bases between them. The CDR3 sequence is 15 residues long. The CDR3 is CASSYSEVGTGELFF. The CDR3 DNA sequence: TGTGCCAGCAGTTACTCGGAGGTGGGGACCGGGGAGCTGTTTTTT.

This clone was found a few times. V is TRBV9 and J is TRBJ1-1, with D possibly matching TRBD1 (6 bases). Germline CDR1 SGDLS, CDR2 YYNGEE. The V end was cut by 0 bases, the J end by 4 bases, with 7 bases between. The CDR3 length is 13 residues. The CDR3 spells CASSVETGTEAFF. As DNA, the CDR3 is TGTGCCAGCAGCGTAGAGACAGGCACTGAAGCTTTCTTT.

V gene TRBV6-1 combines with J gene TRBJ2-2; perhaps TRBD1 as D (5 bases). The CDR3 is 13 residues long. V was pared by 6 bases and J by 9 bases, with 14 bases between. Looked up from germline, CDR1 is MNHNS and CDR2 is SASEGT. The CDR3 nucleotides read TGTGCCAGCAGCCCTTTTGGGGCCTGGGAGCTGTTTTTT. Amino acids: CASSPFGAWELFF.

CDR3 DNA: TGTGCCAGCAGCTTAGAGGGACAGGGCTTGTGGGGGGCCAACGTCCTGACTTTC. Translating it yields CASSLEGQGLWGANVLTF. The chain recombines TRBV7-9 with TRBJ2-6, with 9 bases matching TRBD1. The ends lost 1 base at V and 4 bases at J; junction bases unmatched: 8. The CDR3 consists of 18 residues. Germline V gene data show CDR1 as SEHNR and CDR2 as FQNEAQ (reference sequence).

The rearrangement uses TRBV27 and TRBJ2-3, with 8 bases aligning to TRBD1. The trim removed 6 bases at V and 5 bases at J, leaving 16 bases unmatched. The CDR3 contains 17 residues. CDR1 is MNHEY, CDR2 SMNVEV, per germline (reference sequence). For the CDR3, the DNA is TGTGCCAGCAGCCTACTCAGGGCAGGGGGCGCGGAAGATACGCAGTATTTT. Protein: CASSLLRAGGAEDTQYF.

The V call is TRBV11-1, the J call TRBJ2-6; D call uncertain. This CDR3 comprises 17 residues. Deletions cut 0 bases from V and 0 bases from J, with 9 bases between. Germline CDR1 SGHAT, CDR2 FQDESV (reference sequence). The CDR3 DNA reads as TGTGCCAGCAGCTTAGCCCCCTGGGCCTCTGGGGCCAACGTCCTGACTTTC. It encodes CASSLAPWASGANVLTF.

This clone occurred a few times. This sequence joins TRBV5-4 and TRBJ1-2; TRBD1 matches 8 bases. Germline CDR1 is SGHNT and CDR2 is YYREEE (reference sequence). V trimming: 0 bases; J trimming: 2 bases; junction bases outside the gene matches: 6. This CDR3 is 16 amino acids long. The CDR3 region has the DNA TGTGCCAGCAGCTTGGGAGGACAGGGAGACAACTATGGCTACACCTTC. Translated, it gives CASSLGGQGDNYGYTF.

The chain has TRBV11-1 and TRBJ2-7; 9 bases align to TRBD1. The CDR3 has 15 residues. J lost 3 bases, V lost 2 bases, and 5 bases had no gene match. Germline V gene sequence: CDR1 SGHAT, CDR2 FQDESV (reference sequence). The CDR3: CASSLHRGRDYEQYF. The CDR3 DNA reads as TGTGCCAGCAGCTTACACAGGGGGCGAGACTACGAGCAGTACTTC.

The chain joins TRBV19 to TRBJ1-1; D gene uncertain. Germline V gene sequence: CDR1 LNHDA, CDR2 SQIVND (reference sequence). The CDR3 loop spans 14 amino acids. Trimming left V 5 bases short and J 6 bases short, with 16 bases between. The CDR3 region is CASSLSSGFAEAFF. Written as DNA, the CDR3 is TGTGCCAGTAGTCTATCCTCCGGGTTCGCTGAAGCTTTCTTT.

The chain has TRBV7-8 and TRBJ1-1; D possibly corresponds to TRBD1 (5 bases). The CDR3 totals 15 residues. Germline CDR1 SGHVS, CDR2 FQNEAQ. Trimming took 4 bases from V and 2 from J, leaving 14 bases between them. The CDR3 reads CASSWTRALNTEAFF. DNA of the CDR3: TGTGCCAGCAGCTGGACCAGGGCCCTAAACACTGAAGCTTTCTTT.

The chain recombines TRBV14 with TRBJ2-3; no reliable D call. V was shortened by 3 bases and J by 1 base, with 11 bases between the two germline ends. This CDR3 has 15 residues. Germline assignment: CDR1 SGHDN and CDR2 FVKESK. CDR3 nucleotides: TGTGCCAGCAGCCATGGGTACGCGGGCACAGATACGCAGTATTTT. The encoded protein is CASSHGYAGTDTQYF.

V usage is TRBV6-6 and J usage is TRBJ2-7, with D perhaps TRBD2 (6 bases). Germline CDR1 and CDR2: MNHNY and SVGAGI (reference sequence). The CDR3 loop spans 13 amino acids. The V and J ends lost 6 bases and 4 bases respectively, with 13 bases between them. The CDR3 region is CASSPRAGYEQYF. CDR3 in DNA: TGTGCCAGCAGCCCCAGGGCGGGGTACGAGCAGTACTTC.

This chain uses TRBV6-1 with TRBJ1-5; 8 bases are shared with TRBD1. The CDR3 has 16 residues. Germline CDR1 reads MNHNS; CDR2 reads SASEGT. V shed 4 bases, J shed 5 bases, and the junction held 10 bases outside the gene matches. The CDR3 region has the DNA TGTGCCAGCAGTGCTACCTCAGGCAGGGGGCATCAGCCCCAGCATTTT. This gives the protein CASSATSGRGHQPQHF.

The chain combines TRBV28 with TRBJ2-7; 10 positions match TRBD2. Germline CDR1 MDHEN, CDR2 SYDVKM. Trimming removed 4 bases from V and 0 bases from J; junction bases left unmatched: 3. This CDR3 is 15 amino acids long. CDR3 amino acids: CASSYSSGSSYEQYF. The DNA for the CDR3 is TGTGCCAGCAGTTATTCTAGCGGGAGCTCCTACGAGCAGTACTTC.

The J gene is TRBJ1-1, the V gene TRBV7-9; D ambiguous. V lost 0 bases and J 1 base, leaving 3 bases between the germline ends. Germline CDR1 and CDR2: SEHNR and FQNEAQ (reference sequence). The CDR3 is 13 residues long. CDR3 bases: TGTGCCAGCAGCTTAGCCGGGAACACTGAAGCTTTCTTT. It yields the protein CASSLAGNTEAFF. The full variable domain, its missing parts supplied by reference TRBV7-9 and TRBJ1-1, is DTGVSQNPRHKITKRGQNVTFRCDPISEHNRLYWYRQTLGQGPEFLTYFQNEAQLEKSRLLSDRFSAERPKGSFSTLEIQRTEQGDSAMYLCASSLAGNTEAFFGQGTRLTVV.

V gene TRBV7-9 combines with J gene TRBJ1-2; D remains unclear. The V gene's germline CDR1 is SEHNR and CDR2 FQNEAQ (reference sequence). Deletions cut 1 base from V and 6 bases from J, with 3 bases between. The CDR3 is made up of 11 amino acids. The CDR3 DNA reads TGTGCCAGCAGCTTAGGGCATGGCTACACCTTC. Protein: CASSLGHGYTF.

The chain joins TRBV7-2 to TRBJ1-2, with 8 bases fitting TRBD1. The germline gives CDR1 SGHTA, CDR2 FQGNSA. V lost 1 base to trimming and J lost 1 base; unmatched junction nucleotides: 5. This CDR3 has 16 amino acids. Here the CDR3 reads CASSLVGGQDNYGYTF. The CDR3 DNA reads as TGTGCCAGCAGCTTAGTGGGGGGACAGGATAACTATGGCTACACCTTC.

CDR3 residues: CASSIAGYNEQFF. The CDR3 region has the DNA TGTGCCAGTAGTATAGCCGGGTACAATGAGCAGTTCTTC. V is TRBV19 and J is TRBJ2-1, with D uncertain. This CDR3 is built from 13 residues. Trimming pared 1 base from V and 4 bases from J, leaving 5 bases between. From germline, CDR1 is LNHDA and CDR2 SQIVND (reference sequence).

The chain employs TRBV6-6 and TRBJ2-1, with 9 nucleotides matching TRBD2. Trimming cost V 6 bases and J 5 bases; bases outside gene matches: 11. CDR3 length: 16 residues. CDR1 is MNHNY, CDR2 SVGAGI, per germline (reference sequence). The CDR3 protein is CASRPLAGGPHNEQFF. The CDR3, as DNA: TGTGCCAGCAGACCCCTTGCGGGGGGGCCACACAATGAGCAGTTCTTC.